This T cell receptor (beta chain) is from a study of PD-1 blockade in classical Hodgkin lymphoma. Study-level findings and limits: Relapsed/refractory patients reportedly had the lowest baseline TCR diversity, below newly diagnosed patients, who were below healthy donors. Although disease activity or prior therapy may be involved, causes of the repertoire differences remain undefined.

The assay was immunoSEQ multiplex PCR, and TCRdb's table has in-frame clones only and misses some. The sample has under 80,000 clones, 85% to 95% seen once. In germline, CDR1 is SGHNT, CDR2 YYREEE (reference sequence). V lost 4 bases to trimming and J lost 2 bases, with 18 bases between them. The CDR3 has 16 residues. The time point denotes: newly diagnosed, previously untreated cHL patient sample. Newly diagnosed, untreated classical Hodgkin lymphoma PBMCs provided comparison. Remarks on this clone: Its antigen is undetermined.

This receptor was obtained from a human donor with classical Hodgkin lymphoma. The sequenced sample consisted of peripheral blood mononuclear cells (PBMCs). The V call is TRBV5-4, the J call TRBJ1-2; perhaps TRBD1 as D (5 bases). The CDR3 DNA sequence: TGTGCCAGCAGCACCTACGCCGGGGGGTCGAACTATGGCTACACCTTC. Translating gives CASSTYAGGSNYGYTF.